This TCR beta chain was identified in a study of cytomegalovirus exposure and HLA in healthy donors (TCRdb year 2017). Study-wide context: According to an earlier analysis of a few hundred of the donors, 200 million or so T cells yielded roughly 110 million unique TCR beta sequences and 276 Gb of sequence data. Class I and class II HLA loci were covered by the typing at four-digit resolution. Every discovery cohort repertoire had been produced on one sequencing platform. The later analysis used no new phenotypic data to find candidate immune exposures, relying instead on TCR beta sequences and their occurrence across donors. Genome-wide SNP genotypes for about 60% of the roughly 670 donors were used in a later genetic analysis, which treated that subset as a discovery cohort. High-throughput TCR immunosequencing, statistical association of individual TCRs with disease status, and machine learning were combined to predict cytomegalovirus infection status. The number of typed donors differed by locus: about 620-640 for A, B, C, DRB1 and DQB1; 522 for DQA1; fewer than 610 for DPA1; and some 450 for DPB1. Donor age, sex, ethnicity and CMV serostatus were compiled together with the repertoire data. Of the roughly 390 genotyped donors, roughly 85% fell in the genetic ancestry cluster associated with self-reported Caucasian donors. In addition to the first cohort of 666 subjects, a separate validation cohort of 120 different subjects was used. An early release that covered fewer than 750 HLA-typed donors contained approximately 300 gigabases of sequencing data and tens of millions of unique TCR sequences. A later analysis re-examined previously published TCR beta repertoires from more than 550 donors and added high-resolution HLA genotyping to investigate patterns of TCR occurrence. The study used immunosequencing to profile the T cell repertoires of under 700 subjects and linked those repertoires to cytomegalovirus serostatus. To decide whether each TCR beta V gene segment behaved as functional or pseudogenic, an earlier analysis of 587 of the donors relied on high-throughput TCR beta sequencing. The aim of the study was to test whether cataloging public T cell receptors could identify signatures of past pathogen exposure. Among about 370 genotyped donors of the cohort, an average of approximately 240,000 unique TCR beta nucleotide sequences was sequenced per donor, of which 15% to 20% were non-productive. Five DR-DQ haplotypes were handled as single units for association and clustering, since linkage in the cohort was strong.

The CDR3 has 14 amino acids, counting the end cysteine and phenylalanine. The read is trimmed to its CDR3 DNA, 42 bases read in frame from base 1. CDR1 is given as LGHNA and CDR2 as YSLEER, both from the germline V gene. The V end loses 0 bases and the J end loses 6 bases, and a stretch of 9 bases separates them. In total, more than 500 healthy bone marrow donors made up the cohort. Cohort members were all nominally healthy when sampled, although unrecorded immune exposures were likely present. The donor tested CMV seronegative and was one of the 352 seronegative cohort members. A peripheral blood sample was provided by each donor, and peripheral blood mononuclear cells were used for TCR beta sequencing. Genomic DNA was extracted from the blood cell samples with the Qiagen DNeasy Blood Extraction Kit. The method was the immunoSEQ multiplex PCR assay. The multiplex PCR relied on a mix of 60 forward primers for TCR Vbeta segments and 13 reverse primers for TCR Jbeta segments. The CDR3 region of rearranged TCR beta genes was amplified from genomic DNA by a multiplex PCR assay. The Illumina HiSeq System was used to sequence the amplified TCR beta libraries as 87-base-pair reads. The authors' analysis ran thus. A later analysis tallied about 77 million unique TCR beta chains across the approximately 670 repertoires, and about 10 million of those chains were shared by two or more donors. Raw reads were error-corrected and collapsed into unique sequences by a nearest-neighbor algorithm in which closely related sequences were merged to remove PCR and sequencing errors. To assign V, D and J gene segments, CDR3 sequences were aligned to IMGT reference sequences. For a sequence to be retained, a match of at least six nucleotides to both a V gene segment and a J gene segment was required. Rearrangements were called productive when the CDR3 lacked stop codons and stayed in frame with V and J; all others were non-productive. CDR3 was defined according to IMGT convention as the region running from the second conserved V-encoded cysteine to the conserved J-encoded phenylalanine. The earlier analysis of about 560 of the donors excluded any sequence lacking an unambiguous match to a single V gene segment. An earlier analysis of several hundred of the donors called V segments functional above 56.7% productive rearrangements and segregating when the between-donor standard deviation exceeded 5%. A statistical classification framework was developed to diagnose cytomegalovirus status using the catalog of TCR beta chain sequences. A later analysis assigned V and J genes by comparing TCR nucleotide sequences with IMGT/GENE-DB human TR gene sequences. Using the TCRdist pipeline, a later analysis assigned CDR3 sequences along with most-parsimonious VDJ recombination scenarios. A later analysis defined each TCR beta chain by its CDR3 amino acid sequence plus V-gene family, and excluded reads lacking a unique V-gene family. As a way to deal with suspected cross-contamination and a sequencing artifact, a later analysis dropped nearly 600 nucleotide sequences that were highly shared and had low generation probability. For each public chain, a later analysis derived a clonal expansion index from normalized ranks of inferred template counts within each repertoire. In a later analysis, generation probabilities were computed with a VDJ recombination model fitted to out-of-frame rearrangements, and the resulting probabilities were checked against IGoR. Hypergeometric tests were used in a later analysis to score TCR-TCR, TCR-HLA and TCR-CMV co-occurrence, with a repertoire-size bias correction applied to the TCR pairs. A later analysis estimated false discovery rates by permuting HLA or CMV assignments 20 times. In a later analysis, co-occurring TCRs were grouped using DBSCAN, and TCRdist sequence similarity was added for clustering within HLA-allele-positive subsets. Repertoires with fewer than 30,000 or more than 120,000 public chains were left out of co-occurrence clustering, as were about 5 repertoires with anomalous nucleotide sharing. TCRdb stores this immuneACCESS table with in-frame sequences only. Part of the clones is absent; in the studies checked, under half of the shortfall reflects unresolved V genes, and no reason is known for the rest. That table is the source of V, J and clone size, and D and trimming were worked out from the DNA. The sample has roughly 150,000 clones on record, 80% of them singletons. The ten top clones hold over 2% of the sample.

The study at large found these results: Because HLA typing was unavailable for some donors at each locus, only the typed subset was used in association tests. Compared with the approximately 700-donor mean, donors in an Asian-associated ancestry cluster had fewer N-insertions in productive TCRs, according to a later genetic analysis. Broadly in line with IMGT annotations, most TCR beta V segments showed up in productive rearrangements about 87% or about 30% of the time in an earlier analysis of approximately 640 of the donors. Some IMGT-functional V segments, including TRBV6-2 and TRBV6-3, could not be distinguished by the 87-base-pair reads and were therefore excluded. In the study, some 180 TCR beta chains were listed as associated with cytomegalovirus. Three of the identified cytomegalovirus-associated TCR beta chains were confirmed in vitro to be specific for cytomegalovirus antigens. A later analysis reported that several top co-occurrence clusters appeared linked to parvovirus B19, influenza, CMV and Epstein-Barr virus. Assigning TCR associations to individual alleles was difficult when HLA alleles, especially DR and DQ, strongly co-occurred. Because counts were too low, approximately 18 rarely observed V segments, including chromosome 9 orphons, were excluded from the earlier analysis of roughly 580 of the donors. In this cohort, only TCR beta chains were sequenced, and detectable features were limited by the absence of alpha or paired-chain data. A later analysis associated 15,000 or so TCR beta sequences with specific HLA alleles at a false discovery rate of 0.05. In a later analysis, HLA-associated TCR beta chains were found to be more clonally expanded and to have lower generation probabilities than equally common non-associated chains. Presence/absence analyses assumed roughly uniform sequencing depth across donors, an assumption that may not hold. The only immune exposure information available for the cohort was CMV serostatus. Linkage disequilibrium might explain the correlated functional status among segregating V segments, but an unknown experimental factor could not be ruled out. V-gene and J-gene trimming of TCR beta chains was associated with a missense DCLRE1C variant in a later genetic analysis, and the association was replicated in an independent cohort. A group of highly shared sequence variants was considered likely to be a technical artifact of the sequencing pipeline. According to a later analysis, most CMV-associated TCR beta chains appeared to be HLA-restricted, and the HLA associations seemed to be driven largely by CMV exposure. In a later analysis, TCR association rates were found to vary across HLA loci, with the most associated TCRs seen for DRB1 alleles and the fewest for HLA-C alleles. Across donors, most TCR sequences were observed very rarely, whereas some public TCRs were present in many individuals. A further reported finding was that TCR beta sequences accurately predicted the HLA-A and HLA-B alleles for most subjects in the first cohort. The authors suggested that the approach could potentially be generalized to other disease states and immunological phenotypes. In both the original and validation cohorts, the classifier was reported to diagnose cytomegalovirus status with high specificity and sensitivity.

Details on this clone: Its antigen has not been determined. No qualities accompany the bases; no much larger clone lies one base away.

The sequenced material came from PBMCs. The chain was built from TRBV4-3 and TRBJ1-5, with TRBD1 as a weak D call on 6 bases. The sequence was obtained from a man aged 25 to 40 in good health and CMV-seronegative. The nucleotide sequence reads TGCGCCAGCAGCCAAGATCTAGGGGGTCAGCCCCAGCATTTT. It codes for CASSQDLGGQPQHF.